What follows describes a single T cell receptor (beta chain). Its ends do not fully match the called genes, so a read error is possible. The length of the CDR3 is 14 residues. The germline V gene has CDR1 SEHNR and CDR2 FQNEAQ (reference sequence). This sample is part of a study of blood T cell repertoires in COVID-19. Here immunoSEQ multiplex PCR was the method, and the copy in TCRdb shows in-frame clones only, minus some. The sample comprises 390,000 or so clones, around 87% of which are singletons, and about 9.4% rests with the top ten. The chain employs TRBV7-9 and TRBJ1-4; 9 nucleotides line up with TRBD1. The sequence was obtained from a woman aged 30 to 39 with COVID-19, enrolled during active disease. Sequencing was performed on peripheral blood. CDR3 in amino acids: CTSSSGQGNEKLFF. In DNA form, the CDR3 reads TGTACCAGCAGCTCGGGACAGGGCAATGAAAAACTGTTTTTT.